This T cell receptor (beta chain) was observed in a study of blood T cell repertoires in COVID-19. Study information: Specimens from acute and convalescent COVID-19 originated in the United States, Italy and Spain. Sample material is recorded as cDNA or gDNA derived from T cells, B-cell-depleted T cells, or PBMCs.

Some clones are missing from TCRdb's copy, which holds only in-frame ones; the method was immunoSEQ multiplex PCR. The sample has 140,000 or so clones; roughly 84% are singletons. CDR3 length: 13 amino acids. CDR1 and CDR2 from the germline V gene are ENHRY and SYGVKD. V shed 0 bases and J shed 7 bases, with 7 bases lying between them. V and J are TRBV10-3 and TRBJ2-1; D remains unclear. Sample: peripheral blood. This TCR derives from a human donor with acute or convalescent COVID-19. The donor label of this sample is uncertain. For the CDR3, the DNA is TGTGCCATCAGTGAGTCGAACCAGAATGAGCAGTTCTTC. Its translation is CAISESNQNEQFF.